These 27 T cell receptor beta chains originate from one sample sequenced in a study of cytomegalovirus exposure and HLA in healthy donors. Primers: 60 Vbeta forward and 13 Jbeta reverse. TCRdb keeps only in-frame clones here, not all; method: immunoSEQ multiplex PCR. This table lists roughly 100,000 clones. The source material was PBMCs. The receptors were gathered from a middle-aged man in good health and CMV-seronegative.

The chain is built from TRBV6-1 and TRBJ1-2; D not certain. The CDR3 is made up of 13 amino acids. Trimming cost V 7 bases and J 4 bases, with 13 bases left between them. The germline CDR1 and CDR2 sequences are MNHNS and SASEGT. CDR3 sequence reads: CASTLREIYGYTF. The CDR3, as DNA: TGTGCCAGCACTCTAAGGGAGATCTATGGCTACACCTTC.

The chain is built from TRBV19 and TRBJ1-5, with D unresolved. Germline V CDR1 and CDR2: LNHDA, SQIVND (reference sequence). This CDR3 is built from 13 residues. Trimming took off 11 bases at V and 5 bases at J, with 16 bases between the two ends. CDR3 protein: CASTGWFDQPQHF. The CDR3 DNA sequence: TGTGCCTCCACGGGGTGGTTCGATCAGCCCCAGCATTTT. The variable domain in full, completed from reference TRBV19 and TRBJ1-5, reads DGGITQSPKYLFRKEGQNVTLSCEQNLNHDAMYWYRQDPGQGLRLIYYSQIVNDFQKGDIAEGYSVSREKKESFPLTVTSAQKNPTAFYLCASTGWFDQPQHFGDGTRLSIL.

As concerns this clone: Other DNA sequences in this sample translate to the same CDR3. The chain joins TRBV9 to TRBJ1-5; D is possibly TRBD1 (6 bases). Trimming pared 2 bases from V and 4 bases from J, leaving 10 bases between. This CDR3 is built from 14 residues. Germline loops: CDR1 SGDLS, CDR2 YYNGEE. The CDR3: CASSVTGSNQPQHF. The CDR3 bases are TGTGCCAGCAGCGTCACAGGGTCAAATCAGCCCCAGCATTTT.

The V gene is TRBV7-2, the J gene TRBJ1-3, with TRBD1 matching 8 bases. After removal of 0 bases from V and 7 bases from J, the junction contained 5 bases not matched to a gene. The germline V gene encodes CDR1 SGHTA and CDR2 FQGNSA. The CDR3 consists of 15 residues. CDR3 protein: CASSLAFQGANTIYF. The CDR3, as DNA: TGTGCCAGCAGCTTAGCCTTTCAGGGGGCGAACACCATATATTTT.

The CDR3 sequence: CASSAHTELPRGYTF. The CDR3 region has the DNA TGTGCCAGTAGTGCCCATACTGAGCTACCGAGGGGCTACACCTTC. V is TRBV19 and J is TRBJ1-2; D gene ambiguous. CDR1 is LNHDA and CDR2 is SQIVND in the germline V gene (reference sequence). The V end was cut by 5 bases, the J end by 8 bases, with 21 bases between. CDR3 length: 15 residues.

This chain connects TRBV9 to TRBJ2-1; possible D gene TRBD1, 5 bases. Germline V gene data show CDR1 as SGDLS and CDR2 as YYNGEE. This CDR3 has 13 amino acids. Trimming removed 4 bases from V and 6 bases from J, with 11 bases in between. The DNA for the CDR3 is TGTGCCAGCAGCACAGGCCCGCTCAATGAGCAGTTCTTC. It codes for CASSTGPLNEQFF. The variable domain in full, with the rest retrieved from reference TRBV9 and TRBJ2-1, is DSGVTQTPKHLITATGQRVTLRCSPRSGDLSVYWYQQSLDQGLQFLIQYYNGEERAKGNILERFSAQQFPDLHSELNLSSLELGDSALYFCASSTGPLNEQFFGPGTRLTVL.

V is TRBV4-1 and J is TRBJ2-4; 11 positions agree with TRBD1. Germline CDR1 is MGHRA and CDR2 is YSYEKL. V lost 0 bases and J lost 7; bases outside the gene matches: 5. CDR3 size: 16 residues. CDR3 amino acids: CASSQDSRDRGNIQYF. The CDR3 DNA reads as TGCGCCAGCAGCCAAGACTCCCGGGACAGGGGGAACATTCAGTACTTC.

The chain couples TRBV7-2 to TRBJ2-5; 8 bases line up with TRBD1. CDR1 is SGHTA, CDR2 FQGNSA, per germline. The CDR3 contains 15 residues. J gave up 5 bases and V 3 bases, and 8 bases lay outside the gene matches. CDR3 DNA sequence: TGTGCCAGCAGCTTCGGACAGGGTGGTTGGGAGACCCAGTACTTC. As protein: CASSFGQGGWETQYF.

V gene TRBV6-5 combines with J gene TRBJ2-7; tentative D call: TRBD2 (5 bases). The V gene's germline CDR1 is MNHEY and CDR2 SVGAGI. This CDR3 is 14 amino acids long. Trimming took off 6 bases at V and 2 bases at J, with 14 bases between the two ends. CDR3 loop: CASRATKLPYEQYF. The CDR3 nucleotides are TGTGCCAGCAGAGCGACTAAACTCCCCTACGAGCAGTACTTC.

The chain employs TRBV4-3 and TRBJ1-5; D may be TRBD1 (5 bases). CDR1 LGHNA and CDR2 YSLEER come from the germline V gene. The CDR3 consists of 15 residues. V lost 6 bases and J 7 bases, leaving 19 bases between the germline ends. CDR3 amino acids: CASSPRAGGDQPQHF. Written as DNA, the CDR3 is TGCGCCAGCAGTCCTCGTGCCGGGGGTGACCAGCCCCAGCATTTT.

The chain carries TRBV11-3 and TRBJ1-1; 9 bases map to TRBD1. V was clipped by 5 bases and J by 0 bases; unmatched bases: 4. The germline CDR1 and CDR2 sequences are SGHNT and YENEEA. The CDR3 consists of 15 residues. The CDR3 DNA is TGTGCCAGCAGCCCGACAGGGGGAGTGAACACTGAAGCTTTCTTT. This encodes CASSPTGGVNTEAFF.

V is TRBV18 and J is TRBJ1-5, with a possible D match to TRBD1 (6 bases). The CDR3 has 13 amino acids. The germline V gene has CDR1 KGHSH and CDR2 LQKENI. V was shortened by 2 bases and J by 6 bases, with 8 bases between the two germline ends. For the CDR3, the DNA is TGTGCCAGCTCACCAGGGGGCGGTCAGCCCCAGCATTTT. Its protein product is CASSPGGGQPQHF.

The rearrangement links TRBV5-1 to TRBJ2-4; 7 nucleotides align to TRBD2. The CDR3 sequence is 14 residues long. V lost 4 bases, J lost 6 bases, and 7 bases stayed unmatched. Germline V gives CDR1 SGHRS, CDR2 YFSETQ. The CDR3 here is CASSPSPGGNIQYF. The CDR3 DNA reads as TGCGCCAGCAGCCCTTCGCCGGGGGGAAACATTCAGTACTTC.

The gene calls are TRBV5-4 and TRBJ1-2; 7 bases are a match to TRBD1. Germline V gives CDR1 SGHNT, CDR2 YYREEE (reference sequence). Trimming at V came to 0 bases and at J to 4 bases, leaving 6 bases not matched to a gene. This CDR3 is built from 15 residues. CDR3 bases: TGTGCCAGCAGCTTGGACAGGGGCGGTATCTATGGCTACACCTTC. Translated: CASSLDRGGIYGYTF.

The CDR3 DNA follows: TGTGCCAGCAGCTTAATTGTGCGACAGCCCCAGCATTTT. As protein: CASSLIVRQPQHF. V gene TRBV7-2 combines with J gene TRBJ1-5; no clear D gene. The CDR3 contains 13 residues. Germline CDR1 SGHTA, CDR2 FQGNSA. V was trimmed by 2 bases and J by 7 bases, leaving 9 bases between them.

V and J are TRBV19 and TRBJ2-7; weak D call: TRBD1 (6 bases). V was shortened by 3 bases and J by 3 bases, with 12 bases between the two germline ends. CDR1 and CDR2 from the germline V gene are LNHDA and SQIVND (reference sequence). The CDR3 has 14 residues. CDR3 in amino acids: CASSIGRGGYEQYF. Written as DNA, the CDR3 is TGTGCCAGTAGTATCGGCAGGGGTGGCTACGAGCAGTACTTC.

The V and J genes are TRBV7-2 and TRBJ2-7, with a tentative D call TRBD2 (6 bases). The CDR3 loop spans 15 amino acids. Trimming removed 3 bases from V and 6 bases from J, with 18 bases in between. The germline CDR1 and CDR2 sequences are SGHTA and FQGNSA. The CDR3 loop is CASSFSGSFGVEQYF. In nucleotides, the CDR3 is TGTGCCAGCAGCTTTTCCGGGAGTTTCGGTGTCGAGCAGTACTTC.

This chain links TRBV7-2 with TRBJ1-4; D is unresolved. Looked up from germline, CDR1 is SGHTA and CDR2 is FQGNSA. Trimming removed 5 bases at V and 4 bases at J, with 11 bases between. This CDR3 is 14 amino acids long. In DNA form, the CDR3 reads TGTGCCAGCAGCGCCGACACACTTAATGAAAAACTGTTTTTT. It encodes CASSADTLNEKLFF.

The CDR3 bases are TGCAGCGTTGCGGGGGGGGCTTCAACTAATGAAAAACTGTTTTTT. It yields the protein CSVAGGASTNEKLFF. The chain recombines TRBV29-1 with TRBJ1-4; possible D gene TRBD1, 6 bases. Germline V gene data show CDR1 as SQVTM and CDR2 as ANQGSEA. The CDR3 extends over 15 amino acids. Trimming left V 4 bases short and J 0 bases short, with 12 bases between.

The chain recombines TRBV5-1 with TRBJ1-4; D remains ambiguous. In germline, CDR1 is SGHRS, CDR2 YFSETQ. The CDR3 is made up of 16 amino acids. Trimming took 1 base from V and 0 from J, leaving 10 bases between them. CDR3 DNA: TGCGCCAGCAGCTTGAACTTTGGAGCAACTAATGAAAAACTGTTTTTT. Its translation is CASSLNFGATNEKLFF.

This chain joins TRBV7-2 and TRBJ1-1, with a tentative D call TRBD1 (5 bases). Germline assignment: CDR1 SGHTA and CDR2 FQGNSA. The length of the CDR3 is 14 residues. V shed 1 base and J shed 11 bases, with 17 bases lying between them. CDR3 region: CASSLGGAQGGAFF. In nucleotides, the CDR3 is TGTGCCAGCAGCTTAGGAGGGGCTCAGGGAGGGGCTTTCTTT.

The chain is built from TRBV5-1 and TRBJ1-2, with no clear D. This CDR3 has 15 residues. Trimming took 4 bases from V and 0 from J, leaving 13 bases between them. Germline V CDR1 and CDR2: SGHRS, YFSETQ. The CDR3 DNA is TGCGCCAGCAGCCGAGAAGCCTCGACTAACTATGGCTACACCTTC. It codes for CASSREASTNYGYTF.

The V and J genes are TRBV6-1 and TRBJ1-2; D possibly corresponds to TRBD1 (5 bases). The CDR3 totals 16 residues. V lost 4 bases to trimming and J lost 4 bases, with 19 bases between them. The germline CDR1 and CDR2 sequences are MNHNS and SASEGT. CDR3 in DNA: TGTGCCAGCAGTGGGACAAGTGTTTGGCGTGGCTATGGCTACACCTTC. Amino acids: CASSGTSVWRGYGYTF.

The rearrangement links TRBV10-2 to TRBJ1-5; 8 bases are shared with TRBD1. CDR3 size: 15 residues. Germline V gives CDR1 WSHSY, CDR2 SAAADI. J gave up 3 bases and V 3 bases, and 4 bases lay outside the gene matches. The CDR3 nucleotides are TGCGCCAGCAGTGATTCGGACAGGGCCAATCAGCCCCAGCATTTT. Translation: CASSDSDRANQPQHF.

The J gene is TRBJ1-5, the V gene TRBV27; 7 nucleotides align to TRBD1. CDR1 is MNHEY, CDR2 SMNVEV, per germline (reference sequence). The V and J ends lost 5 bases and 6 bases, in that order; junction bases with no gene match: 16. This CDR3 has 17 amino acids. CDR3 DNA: TGTGCCAGCAGTCCGGTATTCGGACAGGCAGGGGGTCAGCCCCAGCATTTT. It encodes CASSPVFGQAGGQPQHF.

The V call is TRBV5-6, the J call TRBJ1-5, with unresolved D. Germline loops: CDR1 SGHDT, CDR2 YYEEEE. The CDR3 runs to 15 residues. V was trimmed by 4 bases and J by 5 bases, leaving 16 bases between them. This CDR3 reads CASSPAGGGYQPQHF. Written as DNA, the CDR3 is TGTGCCAGCAGCCCGGCGGGAGGTGGATATCAGCCCCAGCATTTT.

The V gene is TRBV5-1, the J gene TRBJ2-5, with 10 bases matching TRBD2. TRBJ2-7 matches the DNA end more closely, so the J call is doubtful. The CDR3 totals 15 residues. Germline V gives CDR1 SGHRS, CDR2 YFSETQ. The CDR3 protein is CASSPTSGQTYEQYF. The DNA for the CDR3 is TGCGCCAGCAGCCCGACTAGCGGGCAAACCTACGAGCAGTACTTC.